This passage covers 2 T cell receptor beta chains from one sample sequenced in a study of blood T cell repertoires in COVID-19. TCRdb's copy holds only in-frame clones and misses some; the assay was immunoSEQ multiplex PCR. Among 100,000 to 150,000 clones listed, more than 85% were seen once. The sequenced material came from peripheral blood. The receptors were sampled from a man in his fifties or sixties with active or convalescent COVID-19.

The gene calls are TRBV10-2 and TRBJ1-1; D might be TRBD1 (5 bases). Germline CDR1 WSHSY, CDR2 SAAADI. This CDR3 spans 14 amino acids. V dropped 5 bases and J dropped 1 base, with 11 bases sitting between them. The CDR3, as DNA: TGCGCCAGCAGTTTCGGGACTGCGAACACTGAAGCTTTCTTT. It codes for CASSFGTANTEAFF.

The CDR3 sequence is CASSRAGGGGEKLFF. The CDR3 coding sequence is TGTGCCAGCAGCAGAGCAGGGGGAGGAGGTGAAAAACTGTTTTTT. The chain links TRBV11-1 to TRBJ1-4, with 7 positions matching TRBD1. From germline, CDR1 is SGHAT and CDR2 FQDESV (reference sequence). J gave up 7 bases and V 5 bases, and 10 bases lay outside the gene matches. CDR3 size: 15 residues. Full variable domain (missing parts from reference TRBV11-1 and TRBJ1-4): EAEVAQSPRYKITEKSQAVAFWCDPISGHATLYWYRQILGQGPELLVQFQDESVVDDSQLPKDRFSAERLKGVDSTLKIQPAELGDSAMYLCASSRAGGGGEKLFFGSGTQLSVL.